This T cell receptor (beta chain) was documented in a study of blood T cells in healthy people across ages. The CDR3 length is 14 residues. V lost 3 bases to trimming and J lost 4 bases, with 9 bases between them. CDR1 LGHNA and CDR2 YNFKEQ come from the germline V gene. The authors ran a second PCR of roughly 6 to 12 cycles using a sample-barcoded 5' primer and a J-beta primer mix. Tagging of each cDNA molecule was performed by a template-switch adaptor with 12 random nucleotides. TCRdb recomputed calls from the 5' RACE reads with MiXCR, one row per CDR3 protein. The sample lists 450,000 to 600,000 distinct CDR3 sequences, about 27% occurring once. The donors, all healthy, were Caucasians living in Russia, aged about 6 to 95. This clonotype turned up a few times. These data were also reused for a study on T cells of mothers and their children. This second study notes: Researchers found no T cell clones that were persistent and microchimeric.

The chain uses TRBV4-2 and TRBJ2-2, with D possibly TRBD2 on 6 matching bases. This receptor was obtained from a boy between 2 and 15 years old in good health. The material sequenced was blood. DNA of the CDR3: TGTGCCAGCAGCCAGTCCGGGGGCACCGGGGAGCTGTTTTTT. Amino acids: CASSQSGGTGELFF.